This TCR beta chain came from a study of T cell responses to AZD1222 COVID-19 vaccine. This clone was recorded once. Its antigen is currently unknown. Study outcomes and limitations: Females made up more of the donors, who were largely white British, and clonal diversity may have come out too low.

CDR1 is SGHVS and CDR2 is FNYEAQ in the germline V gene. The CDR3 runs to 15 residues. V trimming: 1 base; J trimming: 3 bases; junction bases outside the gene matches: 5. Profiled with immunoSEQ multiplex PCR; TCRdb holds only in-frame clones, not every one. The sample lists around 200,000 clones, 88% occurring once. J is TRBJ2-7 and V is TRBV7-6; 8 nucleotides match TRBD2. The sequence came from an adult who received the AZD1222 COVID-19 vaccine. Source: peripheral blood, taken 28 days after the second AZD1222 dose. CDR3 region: CASSLGDSGNYEQYF. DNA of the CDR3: TGTGCCAGCAGCTTAGGGGATAGCGGGAACTACGAGCAGTACTTC. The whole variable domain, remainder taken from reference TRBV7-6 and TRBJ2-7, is GAGVSQSPRYKVTKRGQDVALRCDPISGHVSLYWYRQALGQGPEFLTYFNYEAQQDKSGLPNDRFSAERPEGSISTLTIQRTEQRDSAMYRCASSLGDSGNYEQYFGPGTRLTVT.